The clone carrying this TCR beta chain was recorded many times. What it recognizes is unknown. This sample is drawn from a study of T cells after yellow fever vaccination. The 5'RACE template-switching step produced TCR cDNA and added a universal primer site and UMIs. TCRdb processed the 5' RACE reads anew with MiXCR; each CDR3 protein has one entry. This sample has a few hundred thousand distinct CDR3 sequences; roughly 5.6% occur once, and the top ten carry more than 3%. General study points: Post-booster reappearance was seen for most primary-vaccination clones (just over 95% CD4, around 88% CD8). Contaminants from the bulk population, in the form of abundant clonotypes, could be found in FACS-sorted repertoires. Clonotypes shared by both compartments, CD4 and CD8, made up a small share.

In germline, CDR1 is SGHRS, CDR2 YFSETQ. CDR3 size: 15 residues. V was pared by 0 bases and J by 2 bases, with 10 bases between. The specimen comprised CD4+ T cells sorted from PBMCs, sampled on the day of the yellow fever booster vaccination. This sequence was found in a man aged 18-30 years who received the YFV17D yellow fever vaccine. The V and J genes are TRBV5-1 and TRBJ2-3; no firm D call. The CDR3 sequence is CASSLASWATDTQYF. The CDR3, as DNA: TGCGCCAGCAGCTTGGCTAGTTGGGCCACAGATACGCAGTATTTT.